This T cell receptor (beta chain) is from a study of control samples from healthy donors and cancer patients. Sequenced by immunoSEQ multiplex PCR; TCRdb stores in-frame clones only, minus some. This table holds around 90,000 clones, about nine tenths found once. The germline CDR1 and CDR2 sequences are KGHDR and SFDVKD. CDR3 length equals 13 residues. Between the trimmed V and J ends, which lost 3 bases and 1 base, there was a span of 5 bases. The receptor's source is a man aged 25-45 years in good health. V and J are TRBV24-1 and TRBJ1-1; the D is unclear. Source material: blood. This CDR3 reads CATSDGANTEAFF. In DNA form, the CDR3 reads TGTGCCACCAGTGATGGAGCGAACACTGAAGCTTTCTTT.